A selection of T cell receptor beta chains follows, all from one sample in a study of Ad26.COV2.S vaccination and SARS-CoV-2 variants. Measured with immunoSEQ multiplex PCR; TCRdb has only the in-frame clones, and not every one. The sample yields about 350,000 clones, around 92% seen once. The starting material was peripheral blood, obtained after recovery from COVID-19. The source of these receptors is a human donor who had recovered from COVID-19. The CDR3 runs from the conserved cysteine through the conserved F or W. The D gene is left open where the match is weak. A clone size is listed for some rows: how often the clone was seen (once, few, many), or a class if it is expanded.

-	TRBV29-1	TRBJ1-1	-	TGCAGCGTTGAGGGCATAATGAACACTGAAGCTTTCTTT	CSVEGIMNTEAFF
-	TRBV19	TRBJ1-2	TRBD1	TGTGCCAGTGGATCTGAGGGGGCAGAAAACTATGGCTACACCTTC	CASGSEGAENYGYTF
-	TRBV6-1	TRBJ1-5	-	TGTGCCAGCAGTGAACTGATGGGAGGCAATCAGCCCCAGCATTTT	CASSELMGGNQPQHF
-	TRBV5-5	TRBJ1-6	-	TGTGCCAGCAGCCCGGGACTGGGAGGTTCACCCCTCCACTTT	CASSPGLGGSPLHF
-	TRBV7-2	TRBJ2-3	-	TGTGCCAGCAGCTTAGGTGGGGGTGCAGATACGCAGTATTTT	CASSLGGGADTQYF
-	TRBV12-3/TRBV12-4	TRBJ1-2	-	TGTGCCAGCAGTCTGTCCTATCTTGGCTACACCTTC	CASSLSYLGYTF
-	TRBV6-5	TRBJ2-7	-	TGTGCCAGCGTGGGGGCGGGGGCTACCTACGAGCAGTACTTC	CASVGAGATYEQYF
once	TRBV11-1	TRBJ1-1	-	TGTGCCAGCAGCTTAGTAGCTTCGGGGAGCACTGAAGCTTTCTTT	CASSLVASGSTEAFF
-	TRBV3-1/TRBV3-2	TRBJ2-7	-	TGTGCCAGCAGCCGATACGGGTACGAGCAGTACTTC	CASSRYGYEQYF
once	TRBV7-9	TRBJ2-7	TRBD2	TGTGCCAGCAGCGCTAGCGGGGCAAACTACGAGCAGTACTTC	CASSASGANYEQYF
-	TRBV2	TRBJ2-3	-	TGTGCCAGCAAAAAATCAGGGAGAGATACGCAGTATTTT	CASKKSGRDTQYF
-	TRBV13	TRBJ2-3	TRBD1	TGTGCCAGCAGCTTACAGGGGGACGTGCAGTATTTT	CASSLQGDVQYF
-	TRBV7-2	TRBJ2-3	TRBD1	TGTGCCAGCAGCCTTCTGCGACAGGGCCCTAGCACAGATACGCAGTATTTT	CASSLLRQGPSTDTQYF
-	TRBV29-1	TRBJ1-1	TRBD1	TGCAGCGTTGATATGGGTATTTGGACAGGGGCGGTGAACACTGAAGCTTTCTTT	CSVDMGIWTGAVNTEAFF
-	TRBV29-1	TRBJ2-5	TRBD2	TGCAGCGTTGTATCGGGGGGGCAAGAGACCCAGTACTTC	CSVVSGGQETQYF
few	TRBV5-6	TRBJ1-2	-	TGTGCCAGCAGCTTGGCAGGAATCTATGGCTACACCTTC	CASSLAGIYGYTF
-	TRBV6-5	TRBJ2-5	-	TGTGCCAGCAGTCGCCTTTCCCCGGGCCCCCAGTACTTC	CASSRLSPGPQYF
-	TRBV14	TRBJ2-7	-	TGTGCCAGCTCTCTTTTATCCTACGAGCAGTACTTC	CASSLLSYEQYF
-	TRBV2	TRBJ2-7	-	TGTGCCAGCAGGCGGGTGGGGGACGCCTACGAGCAGTACTTC	CASRRVGDAYEQYF
-	TRBV27	TRBJ1-5	-	TGTGCCAGCAGTTTAGGCCTAGGCAATCAGCCCCAGCATTTT	CASSLGLGNQPQHF
-	TRBV4-2	TRBJ2-1	TRBD2	TGTGCCAGCAGCCAAGATTGGACTAGCGGGGATCCCAGCTCCTACAATGAGCAGTTCTTC	CASSQDWTSGDPSSYNEQFF
once	TRBV13	TRBJ2-2	-	TGTGCCAGCAGCTTAGGGCAGGAGAACACCGGGGAGCTGTTTTTT	CASSLGQENTGELFF
-	TRBV6-5	TRBJ2-3	-	TGTGCCAGCAGTTACTCGTTACGGGATACGCAGTATTTT	CASSYSLRDTQYF
-	TRBV5-6	TRBJ2-3	TRBD1	TGTGCCAGCAGCTACCCTTACAGGGGGAGCACAGATACGCAGTATTTT	CASSYPYRGSTDTQYF
-	TRBV9	TRBJ2-7	-	TGTGCCAGCAGCGTAGCTTGGGACTACGAGCAGTACTTC	CASSVAWDYEQYF
-	TRBV27	TRBJ2-7	-	TGTGCCAGCATCGAAGTCACGGGCTACGAGCAGTACTTC	CASIEVTGYEQYF
-	TRBV13	TRBJ2-5	TRBD1	TGTGCCTGCGGACAGGACCAAGAGACCCAGTACTTC	CACGQDQETQYF
-	TRBV4-1	TRBJ1-4	TRBD1	TGCGCCAGCAGCCACTTCAGGGGGATGAATGAAAAACTGTTTTTT	CASSHFRGMNEKLFF
-	TRBV7-2	TRBJ2-3	TRBD2	TGTGCCAGCAGCTCCACTAGCGGGGGGTACACAGATACGCAGTATTTT	CASSSTSGGYTDTQYF
-	TRBV4-1	TRBJ1-2	-	TGCGCCAGCAGCCAAGAGCCCCTCTATTCCTATGGCTACACCTTC	CASSQEPLYSYGYTF
-	TRBV5-1	TRBJ2-4	-	TGCGCCAGCAGCTTGGGAGGCGGGGCTATAGCCAAAAACATTCAGTACTTC	CASSLGGGAIAKNIQYF
-	TRBV12-3/TRBV12-4	TRBJ1-1	-	TGTGCCAGCAGTTTCGAGGACACTGAAGCTTTCTTT	CASSFEDTEAFF
once	TRBV5-1	TRBJ2-7	TRBD1	TGCGCCAGCAGCCCCCCTGACAGGGGTTACTACGAGCAGTACTTC	CASSPPDRGYYEQYF
few	TRBV4-1	TRBJ1-2	TRBD1	TGCGCCAGCAGCCTCGCTTCGACAGGGAACTATGGCTACACCTTC	CASSLASTGNYGYTF
-	TRBV2	TRBJ1-6	-	TGTGCCAGCAAAAGTCCCTTCGGGCCCCTCCACTTT	CASKSPFGPLHF